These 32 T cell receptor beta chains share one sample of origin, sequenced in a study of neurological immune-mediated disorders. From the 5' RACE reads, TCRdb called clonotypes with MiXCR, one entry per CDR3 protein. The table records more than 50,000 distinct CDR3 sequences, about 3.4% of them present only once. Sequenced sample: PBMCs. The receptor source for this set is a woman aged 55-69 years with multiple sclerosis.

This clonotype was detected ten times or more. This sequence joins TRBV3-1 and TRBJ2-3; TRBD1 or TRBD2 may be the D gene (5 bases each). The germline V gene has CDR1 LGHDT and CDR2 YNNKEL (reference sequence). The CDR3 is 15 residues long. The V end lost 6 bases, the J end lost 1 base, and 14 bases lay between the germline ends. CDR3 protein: CASRGRDRRTDTQYF. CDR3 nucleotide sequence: TGTGCCAGCAGGGGCCGGGACCGACGCACAGATACGCAGTATTTT.

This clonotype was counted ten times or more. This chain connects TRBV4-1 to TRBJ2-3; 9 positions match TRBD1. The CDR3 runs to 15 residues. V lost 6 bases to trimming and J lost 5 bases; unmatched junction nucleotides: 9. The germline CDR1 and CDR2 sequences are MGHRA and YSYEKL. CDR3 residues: CASRTYRGRIDTQYF. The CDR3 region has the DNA TGCGCCAGCAGGACTTACAGGGGGCGCATAGATACGCAGTATTTT.

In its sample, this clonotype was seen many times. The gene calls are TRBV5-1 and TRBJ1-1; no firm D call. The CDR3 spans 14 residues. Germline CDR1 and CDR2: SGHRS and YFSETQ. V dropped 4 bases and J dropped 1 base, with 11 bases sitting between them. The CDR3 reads CASSVEVSNTEAFF. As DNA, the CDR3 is TGCGCCAGCAGCGTGGAAGTTTCGAACACTGAAGCTTTCTTT.

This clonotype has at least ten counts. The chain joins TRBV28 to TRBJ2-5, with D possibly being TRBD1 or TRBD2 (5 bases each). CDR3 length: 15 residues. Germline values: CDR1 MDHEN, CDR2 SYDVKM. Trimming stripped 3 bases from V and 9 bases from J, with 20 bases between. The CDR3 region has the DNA TGTGCCAGCAGTTTCCCCCTCGGGGTGCTAGGGGCCCAGTACTTC. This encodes CASSFPLGVLGAQYF.

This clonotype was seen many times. For the CDR3, the DNA is TGTGCCAGCAGCCAAAGCCTCCAGGGGGTTAGCACAGATACGCAGTATTTT. This sequence encodes CASSQSLQGVSTDTQYF. The rearrangement uses TRBV4-2 and TRBJ2-3; 7 positions match TRBD1. V trimming: 2 bases; J trimming: 0 bases; junction bases outside the gene matches: 8. The germline V gene encodes CDR1 LGHNA and CDR2 YNFKEQ. This CDR3 has 17 amino acids.

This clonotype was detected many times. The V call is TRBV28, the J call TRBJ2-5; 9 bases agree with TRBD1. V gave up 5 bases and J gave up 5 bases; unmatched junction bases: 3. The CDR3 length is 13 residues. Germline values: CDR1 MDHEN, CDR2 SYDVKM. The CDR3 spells CASSRQGDETQYF. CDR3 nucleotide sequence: TGTGCCAGCAGTCGACAGGGGGACGAGACCCAGTACTTC.

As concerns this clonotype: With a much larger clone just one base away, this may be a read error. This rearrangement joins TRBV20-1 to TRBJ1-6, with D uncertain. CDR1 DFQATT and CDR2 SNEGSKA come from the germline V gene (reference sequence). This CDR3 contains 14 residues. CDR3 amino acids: CSARIGGSVSHLHF. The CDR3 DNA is TGCAGTGCTCGCATAGGCGGATCGGTATCACACCTCCACTTT.

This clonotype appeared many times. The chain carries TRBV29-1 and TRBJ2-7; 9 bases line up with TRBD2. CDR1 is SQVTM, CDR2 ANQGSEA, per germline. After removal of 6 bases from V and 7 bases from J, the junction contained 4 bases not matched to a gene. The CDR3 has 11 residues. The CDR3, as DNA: TGCAGCGTGGGACTAGCAGGAGAGCAGTACTTC. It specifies CSVGLAGEQYF.

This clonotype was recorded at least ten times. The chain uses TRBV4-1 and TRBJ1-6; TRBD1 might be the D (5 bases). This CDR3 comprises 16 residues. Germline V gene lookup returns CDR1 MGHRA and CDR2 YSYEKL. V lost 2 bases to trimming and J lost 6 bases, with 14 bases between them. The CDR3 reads CASSQHGRAGNSPLHF. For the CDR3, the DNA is TGCGCCAGCAGCCAACACGGCAGGGCTGGTAATTCACCCCTCCACTTT.

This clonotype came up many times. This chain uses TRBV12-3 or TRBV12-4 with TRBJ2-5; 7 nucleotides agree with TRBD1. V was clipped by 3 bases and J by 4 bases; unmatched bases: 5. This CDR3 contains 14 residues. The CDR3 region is CASSFGRGSETQYF. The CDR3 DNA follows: TGTGCCAGCAGTTTTGGCAGGGGGTCAGAGACCCAGTACTTC.

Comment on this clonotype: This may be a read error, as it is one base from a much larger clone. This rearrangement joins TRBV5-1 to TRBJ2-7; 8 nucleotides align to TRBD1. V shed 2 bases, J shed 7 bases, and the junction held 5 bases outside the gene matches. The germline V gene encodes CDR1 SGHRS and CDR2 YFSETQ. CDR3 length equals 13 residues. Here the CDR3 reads CASSFGTGKEQYF. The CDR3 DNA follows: TGCGCCAGCAGCTTCGGGACAGGCAAAGAGCAGTACTTC.

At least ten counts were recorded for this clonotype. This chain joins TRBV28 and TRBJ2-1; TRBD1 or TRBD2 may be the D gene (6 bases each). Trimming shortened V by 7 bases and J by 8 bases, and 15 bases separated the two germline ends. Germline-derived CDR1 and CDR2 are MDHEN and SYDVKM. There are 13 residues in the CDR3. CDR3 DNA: TGTGCCAGCAATTTTGTGGGGGGCGATGAGCAGTTCTTC. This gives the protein CASNFVGGDEQFF.

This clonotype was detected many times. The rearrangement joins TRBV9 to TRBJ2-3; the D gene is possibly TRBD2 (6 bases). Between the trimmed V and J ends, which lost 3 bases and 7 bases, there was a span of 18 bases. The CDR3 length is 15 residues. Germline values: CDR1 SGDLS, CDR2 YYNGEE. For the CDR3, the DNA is TGTGCCAGCAGCGACGGGAGTAGGGGTTTGAATACGCAGTATTTT. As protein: CASSDGSRGLNTQYF.

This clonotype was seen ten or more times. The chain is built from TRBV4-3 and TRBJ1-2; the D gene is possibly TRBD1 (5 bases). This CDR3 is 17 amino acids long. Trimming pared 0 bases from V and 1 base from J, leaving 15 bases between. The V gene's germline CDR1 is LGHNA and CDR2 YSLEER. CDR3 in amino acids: CASSQDPGTEFNYGYTF. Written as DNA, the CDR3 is TGCGCCAGCAGCCAAGATCCCGGGACGGAGTTTAACTATGGCTACACCTTC.

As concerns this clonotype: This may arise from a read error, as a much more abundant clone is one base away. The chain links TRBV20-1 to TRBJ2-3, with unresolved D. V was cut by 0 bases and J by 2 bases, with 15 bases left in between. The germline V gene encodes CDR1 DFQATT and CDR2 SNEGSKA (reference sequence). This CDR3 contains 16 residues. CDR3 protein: CSARDLRSNVTDTQYF. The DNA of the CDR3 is TGCAGTGCTAGAGATTTACGAAGCAACGTCACAGATACGCAGTATTTT.

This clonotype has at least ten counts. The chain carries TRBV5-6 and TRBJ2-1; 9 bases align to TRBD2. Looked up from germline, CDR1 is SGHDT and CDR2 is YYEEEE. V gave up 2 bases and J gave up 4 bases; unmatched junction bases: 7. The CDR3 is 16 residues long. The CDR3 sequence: CASSLPPLAGYNEQFF. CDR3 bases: TGTGCCAGCAGCTTACCCCCCCTAGCGGGGTACAATGAGCAGTTCTTC.

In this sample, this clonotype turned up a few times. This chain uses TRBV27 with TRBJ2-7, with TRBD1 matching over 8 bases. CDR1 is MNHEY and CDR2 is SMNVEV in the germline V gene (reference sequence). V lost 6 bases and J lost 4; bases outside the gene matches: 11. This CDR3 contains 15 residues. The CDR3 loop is CASRQPGQGRYEQYF. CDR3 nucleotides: TGTGCCAGCAGGCAACCCGGACAGGGTCGGTACGAGCAGTACTTC.

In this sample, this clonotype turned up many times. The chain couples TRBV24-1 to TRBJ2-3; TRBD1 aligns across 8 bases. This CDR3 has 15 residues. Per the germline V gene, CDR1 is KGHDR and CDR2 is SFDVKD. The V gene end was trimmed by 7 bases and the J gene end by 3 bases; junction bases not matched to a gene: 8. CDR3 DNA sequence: TGTGCCACCAGGCCAGGGGGCATTCTGACAGATACGCAGTATTTT. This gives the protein CATRPGGILTDTQYF.

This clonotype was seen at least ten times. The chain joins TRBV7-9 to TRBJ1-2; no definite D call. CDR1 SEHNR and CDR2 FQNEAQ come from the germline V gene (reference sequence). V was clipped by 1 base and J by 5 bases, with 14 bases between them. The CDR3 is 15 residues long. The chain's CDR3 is CASSLGGNLAYGYTF. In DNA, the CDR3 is TGTGCCAGCAGCTTAGGAGGCAACCTCGCTTATGGCTACACCTTC.

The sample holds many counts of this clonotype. The CDR3 bases are TGTGCCAGCAGCCAAGGGGCCAGGGTTTGGGAGACCCAGTACTTC. Translated, it gives CASSQGARVWETQYF. This chain connects TRBV14 to TRBJ2-5; a weak D match, TRBD1 (5 bases). The CDR3 spans 15 residues. CDR1 is SGHDN and CDR2 is FVKESK in the germline V gene. V was shortened by 1 base and J by 5 bases, with 14 bases between the two germline ends.

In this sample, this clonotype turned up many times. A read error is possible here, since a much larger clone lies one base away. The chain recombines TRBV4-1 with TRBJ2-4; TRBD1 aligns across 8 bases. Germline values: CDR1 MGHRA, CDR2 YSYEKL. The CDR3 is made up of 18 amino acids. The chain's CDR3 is CASSLGMPGGAAKKIQYF. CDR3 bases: TGCGCCAGCAGCCTTGGGATGCCAGGGGGCGCAGCCAAAAAAATTCAGTACTTC.

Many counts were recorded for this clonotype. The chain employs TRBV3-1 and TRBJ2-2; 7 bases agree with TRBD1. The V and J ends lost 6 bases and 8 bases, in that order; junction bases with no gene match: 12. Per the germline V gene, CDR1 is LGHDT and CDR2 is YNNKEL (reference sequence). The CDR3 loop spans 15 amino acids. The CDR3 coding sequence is TGTGCCAGCAGACTATCCGGGACAGACCTAGGGGAGCTGTTTTTT. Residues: CASRLSGTDLGELFF.

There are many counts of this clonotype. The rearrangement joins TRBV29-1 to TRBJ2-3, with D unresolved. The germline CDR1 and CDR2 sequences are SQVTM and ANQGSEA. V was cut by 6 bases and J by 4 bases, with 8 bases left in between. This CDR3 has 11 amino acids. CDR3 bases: TGCAGCGTCTCTAGGGCAGATACGCAGTATTTT. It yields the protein CSVSRADTQYF.

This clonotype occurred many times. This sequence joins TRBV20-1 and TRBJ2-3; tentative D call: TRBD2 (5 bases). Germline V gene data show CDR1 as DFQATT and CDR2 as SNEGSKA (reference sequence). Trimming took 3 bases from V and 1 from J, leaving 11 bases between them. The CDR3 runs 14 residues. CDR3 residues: CSASREKGTDTQYF. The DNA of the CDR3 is TGCAGTGCTAGTAGGGAGAAGGGCACAGATACGCAGTATTTT.

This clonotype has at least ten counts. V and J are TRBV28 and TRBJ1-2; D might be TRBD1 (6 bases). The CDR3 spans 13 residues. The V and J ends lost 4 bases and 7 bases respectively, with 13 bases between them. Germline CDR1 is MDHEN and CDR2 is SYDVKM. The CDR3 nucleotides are TGTGCCAGCAGTTACCCAGGGGAGGCTGGCTACACCTTC. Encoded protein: CASSYPGEAGYTF.

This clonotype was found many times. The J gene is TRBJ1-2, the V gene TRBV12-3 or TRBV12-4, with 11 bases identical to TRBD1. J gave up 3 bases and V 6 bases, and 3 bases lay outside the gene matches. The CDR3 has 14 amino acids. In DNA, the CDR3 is TGTGCCAGCAGCAGGGGACAGGGGGACTATGGCTACACCTTC. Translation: CASSRGQGDYGYTF.

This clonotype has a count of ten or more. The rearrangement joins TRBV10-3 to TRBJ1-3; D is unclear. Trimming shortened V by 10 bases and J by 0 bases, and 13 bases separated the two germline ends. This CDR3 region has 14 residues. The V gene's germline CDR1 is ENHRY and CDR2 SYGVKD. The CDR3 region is CATERQASGNTIYF. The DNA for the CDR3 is TGTGCCACCGAGCGTCAAGCCTCTGGAAACACCATATATTTT.

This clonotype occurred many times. CDR3 sequence: CASSLGDLGGETQYF. The DNA for the CDR3 is TGCGCCAGCAGCTTGGGGGACCTAGGAGGGGAGACCCAGTACTTC. V usage is TRBV5-1 and J usage is TRBJ2-5; the D gene is possibly TRBD2 (6 bases). The CDR3 has 15 residues. V lost 0 bases and J 5 bases, leaving 14 bases between the germline ends. In germline, CDR1 is SGHRS, CDR2 YFSETQ.

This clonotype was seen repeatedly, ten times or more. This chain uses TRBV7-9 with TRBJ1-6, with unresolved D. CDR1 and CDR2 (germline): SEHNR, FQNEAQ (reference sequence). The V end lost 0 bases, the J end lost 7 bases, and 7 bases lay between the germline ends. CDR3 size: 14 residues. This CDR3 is CASSLAYGNSPLHF. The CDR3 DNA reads TGTGCCAGCAGCTTAGCCTACGGAAATTCACCCCTCCACTTT.

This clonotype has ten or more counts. The CDR3 protein is CASSRQGIADTQYF. The DNA for the CDR3 is TGTGCCAGCAGCCGGCAGGGGATCGCAGATACGCAGTATTTT. The chain recombines TRBV3-1 with TRBJ2-3; tentatively, D is TRBD1 (6 bases). Trimming stripped 4 bases from V and 4 bases from J, with 12 bases between. Germline CDR1 LGHDT, CDR2 YNNKEL (reference sequence). This CDR3 region has 14 residues.

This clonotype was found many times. CDR3 amino acids: CATSTRSTATDTQYF. The CDR3 DNA sequence: TGTGCCACCAGTACCAGGTCTACGGCGACAGATACGCAGTATTTT. The gene calls are TRBV24-1 and TRBJ2-3; D not resolved. The germline CDR1 and CDR2 sequences are KGHDR and SFDVKD. This CDR3 has 15 amino acids. The V and J ends lost 6 bases and 3 bases respectively, with 15 bases between them.

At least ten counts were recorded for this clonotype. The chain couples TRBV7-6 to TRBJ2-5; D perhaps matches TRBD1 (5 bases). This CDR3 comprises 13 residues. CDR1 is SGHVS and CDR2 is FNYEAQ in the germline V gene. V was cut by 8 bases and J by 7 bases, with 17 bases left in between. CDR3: CASSTGPLGTQYF. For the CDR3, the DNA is TGTGCCAGCTCTACAGGCCCTTTAGGGACCCAGTACTTC.